Below are 17 T cell receptor beta chains sequenced from a single sample in a study of cytomegalovirus exposure and HLA in healthy donors. The data were produced by immunoSEQ multiplex PCR, yet TCRdb's version contains in-frame clones alone and is incomplete. The sample yields some 120,000 clones, 85% to 90% seen once. Input material: PBMCs. Receptors were obtained from a man aged 25 to 45 in good health and CMV-seronegative.

The genes are TRBV10-3 and TRBJ2-7, with 8 bases identical to TRBD1. Germline V gene lookup returns CDR1 ENHRY and CDR2 SYGVKD. The CDR3 contains 14 residues. V lost 6 bases and J lost 4; bases outside the gene matches: 8. The CDR3 loop reads CAISKDRDRYEQYF. Here the CDR3 DNA reads TGTGCCATCAGCAAGGACAGGGACCGTTACGAGCAGTACTTC.

V is TRBV28 and J is TRBJ1-2; TRBD1 agrees at 8 bases. Germline V lookup: CDR1 MDHEN, CDR2 SYDVKM. V lost 4 bases, J lost 5 bases, and 3 bases stayed unmatched. This CDR3 region has 13 residues. The CDR3 DNA follows: TGTGCCAGCAGTTCAGGACAGGGTTATGGCTACACCTTC. This encodes CASSSGQGYGYTF.

This clone occurred once. The chain uses TRBV7-6 and TRBJ2-7, with D unresolved. Trimming removed 1 base from V and 4 bases from J, with 5 bases in between. The CDR3 covers 12 residues. The germline V gene encodes CDR1 SGHVS and CDR2 FNYEAQ. The DNA for the CDR3 is TGTGCCAGCAGCTTAGTAGTTTACGAGCAGTACTTC. It is translated as CASSLVVYEQYF. Combining the CDR3 with reference TRBV7-6 and TRBJ2-7 gives the whole variable domain GAGVSQSPRYKVTKRGQDVALRCDPISGHVSLYWYRQALGQGPEFLTYFNYEAQQDKSGLPNDRFSAERPEGSISTLTIQRTEQRDSAMYRCASSLVVYEQYFGPGTRLTVT.

V usage is TRBV25-1 and J usage is TRBJ2-7; 8 positions agree with TRBD2. Germline CDR1 is MGHDK and CDR2 is SYGVNS. CDR3 length: 15 amino acids. V was pared by 4 bases and J by 2 bases, with 7 bases of the junction left unmatched. CDR3 region: CASSGTSGIPYEQYF. The CDR3 DNA is TGTGCCAGCAGTGGCACTAGCGGCATTCCCTACGAGCAGTACTTC.

The chain has TRBV5-6 and TRBJ1-1, with D perhaps TRBD1 (6 bases). CDR3 length: 14 amino acids. Trimming pared 1 base from V and 6 bases from J, leaving 13 bases between. Germline CDR1 and CDR2: SGHDT and YYEEEE. The CDR3 loop is CASSLNREPAEAFF. As DNA, the CDR3 is TGTGCCAGCAGCTTGAACAGGGAGCCCGCTGAAGCTTTCTTT.

The chain has TRBV5-4 and TRBJ2-3; TRBD2 matches at 11 bases. The CDR3 sequence is 17 residues long. The germline CDR1 and CDR2 sequences are SGHNT and YYREEE (reference sequence). After removal of 4 bases from V and 5 bases from J, the junction contained 12 bases not matched to a gene. CDR3 sequence: CASSRGTSGHLGDTQYF. The CDR3 DNA is TGTGCCAGCAGCCGGGGGACTAGCGGCCACCTGGGAGATACGCAGTATTTT.

The rearrangement links TRBV9 to TRBJ2-1, with a possible D match to TRBD2 (5 bases). The length of the CDR3 is 15 residues. V was shortened by 1 base and J by 0 bases, with 8 bases between the two germline ends. CDR1 and CDR2 from the germline V gene are SGDLS and YYNGEE. CDR3 protein: CASSVLSGSYNEQFF. CDR3 nucleotide sequence: TGTGCCAGCAGCGTACTGAGCGGCTCCTACAATGAGCAGTTCTTC.

The chain recombines TRBV4-2 with TRBJ2-3; D is possibly TRBD2 (6 bases). The CDR3 spans 17 residues. CDR1 is LGHNA, CDR2 YNFKEQ, per germline. V shed 4 bases and J shed 1 base, with 18 bases lying between them. The CDR3 DNA reads as TGTGCCAGCAGCCCTCTCAGACTAGTGGGGGGCACAGATACGCAGTATTTT. This codes for CASSPLRLVGGTDTQYF.

J is TRBJ1-2 and V is TRBV5-1; perhaps TRBD1 as D (5 bases). The CDR3 is 15 residues long. Germline V gene data show CDR1 as SGHRS and CDR2 as YFSETQ. V was cut by 0 bases and J by 1 base, with 10 bases left in between. The CDR3 loop reads CASSLDPGYNYGYTF. The CDR3, as DNA: TGCGCCAGCAGCTTGGACCCAGGGTATAACTATGGCTACACCTTC.

This CDR3 reads CASSDRISYGYTF. As DNA, the CDR3 is TGTGCCAGCAGTGACAGAATTTCCTATGGCTACACCTTC. The chain links TRBV2 to TRBJ1-2, with D hard to call. The germline CDR1 and CDR2 sequences are SNHLY and FYNNEI. Trimming removed 3 bases from V and 4 bases from J, with 9 bases in between. CDR3 length: 13 amino acids.

The chain carries TRBV5-1 and TRBJ2-3; 12 nucleotides line up with TRBD2. The germline V gene has CDR1 SGHRS and CDR2 YFSETQ. With 4 bases clipped from V and 1 base from J, the junction kept 10 bases outside the gene matches. The CDR3 length is 18 residues. The CDR3 nucleotides are TGCGCCAGCAGCGCACGAAGACTAGCGGGAGACGGCACAGATACGCAGTATTTT. Its protein product is CASSARRLAGDGTDTQYF. Full variable domain (missing parts from reference TRBV5-1 and TRBJ2-3): KAGVTQTPRYLIKTRGQQVTLSCSPISGHRSVSWYQQTPGQGLQFLFEYFSETQRNKGNFPGRFSGRQFSNSRSEMNVSTLELGDSALYLCASSARRLAGDGTDTQYFGPGTRLTVL.

The V gene is TRBV5-6, the J gene TRBJ1-3, with a weak D call TRBD1 (5 bases). Germline V gene lookup returns CDR1 SGHDT and CDR2 YYEEEE. Deletions cut 4 bases from V and 0 bases from J, with 11 bases between. The CDR3 has 15 amino acids. DNA for the CDR3: TGTGCCAGCAGCCGTGACAGAAGCTCTGGAAACACCATATATTTT. Its translation is CASSRDRSSGNTIYF.

V gene TRBV11-2 combines with J gene TRBJ2-2; 7 nucleotides line up with TRBD2. CDR3 length equals 14 residues. Germline CDR1 reads SGHAT; CDR2 reads FQNNGV. With V trimmed by 6 bases and J by 2 bases, 3 bases remained unmatched. CDR3: CASRRDYNTGELFF. The CDR3 nucleotides are TGTGCCAGCAGGCGGGACTACAACACCGGGGAGCTGTTTTTT.

The chain employs TRBV27 and TRBJ1-1; TRBD1 is a possible D gene (6 bases). V was shortened by 0 bases and J by 10 bases, with 12 bases between the two germline ends. Germline V gene data show CDR1 as MNHEY and CDR2 as SMNVEV (reference sequence). CDR3 size: 13 residues. CDR3 sequence reads: CASSLSGGARAFF. CDR3 sequence (DNA): TGTGCCAGCAGTTTATCCGGGGGGGCGCGAGCTTTCTTT.

This sequence joins TRBV19 and TRBJ2-5; 8 bases map to TRBD1. There are 15 residues in the CDR3. Unmatched junction bases numbered 4, after V lost 4 bases and J lost 0 bases. Germline CDR1 LNHDA, CDR2 SQIVND (reference sequence). Here the CDR3 reads CASSTGQGHQETQYF. DNA of the CDR3: TGTGCCAGTAGTACCGGACAGGGACACCAAGAGACCCAGTACTTC.

The chain carries TRBV5-1 and TRBJ1-5; unclear D gene. Trimming took off 0 bases at V and 7 bases at J, with 8 bases between the two ends. The CDR3 covers 13 residues. Germline V gives CDR1 SGHRS, CDR2 YFSETQ. CDR3: CASSLDPGQPQHF. The CDR3 nucleotides are TGCGCCAGCAGCTTGGATCCAGGCCAGCCCCAGCATTTT.

CDR3 nucleotide sequence: TGCGCCAGCAGCGACGGGACTAGCGGGAGTCCCCACGAGCAGTACTTC. This encodes CASSDGTSGSPHEQYF. The chain employs TRBV5-1 and TRBJ2-7, with TRBD2 matching 14 bases. Germline assignment: CDR1 SGHRS and CDR2 YFSETQ. Germline trimming cut 4 bases from V and 5 bases from J; bases unmatched to any gene: 8. This CDR3 has 16 amino acids.